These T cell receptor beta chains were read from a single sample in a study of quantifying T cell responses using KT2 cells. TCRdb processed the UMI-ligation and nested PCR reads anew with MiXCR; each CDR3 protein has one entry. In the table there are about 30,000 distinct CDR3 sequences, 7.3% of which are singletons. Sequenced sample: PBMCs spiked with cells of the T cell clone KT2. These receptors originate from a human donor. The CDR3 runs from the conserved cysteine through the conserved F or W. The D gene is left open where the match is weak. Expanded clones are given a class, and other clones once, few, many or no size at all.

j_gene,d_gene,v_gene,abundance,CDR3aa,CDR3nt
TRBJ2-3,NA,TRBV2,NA,CASGYTDTQYF,TGTGCCAGCGGCTACACAGATACGCAGTATTTT
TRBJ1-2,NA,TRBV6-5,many,CASSIGLGQTLNYGYTF,TGTGCCAGCAGCATCGGCCTTGGGCAGACACTTAACTATGGCTACACCTTC
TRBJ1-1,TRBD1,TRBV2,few,CASSELGTGGDLNTEAFF,TGTGCCAGCAGTGAACTAGGGACAGGGGGCGACTTAAACACTGAAGCTTTCTTT
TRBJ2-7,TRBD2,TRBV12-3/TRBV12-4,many,CASSRGLAASYEQYF,TGTGCCAGCAGCCGGGGACTAGCGGCATCCTACGAGCAGTACTTC
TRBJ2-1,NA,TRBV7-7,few,CASSPGRTPGEQFF,TGTGCTAGCAGCCCGGGACGGACCCCGGGGGAGCAGTTCTTC
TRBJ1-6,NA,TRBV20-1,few,CSARDQGPSSPLNF,TGCAGTGCTAGAGATCAGGGTCCGAGTTCACCCCTCAACTTT
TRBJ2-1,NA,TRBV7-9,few,CASSLSVGTRGIDEQFF,TGTGCCAGCAGCTTAAGCGTCGGGACGCGAGGGATCGATGAGCAGTTCTTC
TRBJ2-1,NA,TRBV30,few,CAWSPNLNNEQFF,TGTGCCTGGAGTCCTAACTTAAACAATGAGCAGTTCTTC
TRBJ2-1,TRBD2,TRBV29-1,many,CSVEGLESPYNEQFF,TGCAGCGTTGAGGGACTAGAATCCCCTTACAATGAGCAGTTCTTC
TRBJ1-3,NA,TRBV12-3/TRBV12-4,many,CASSRKGGSGNTIYF,TGTGCCAGCAGTCGGAAGGGAGGCTCTGGAAACACCATATATTTT
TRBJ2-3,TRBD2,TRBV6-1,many,CASSEGTSGSDTQYF,TGTGCCAGCAGTGAGGGGACTAGCGGGAGTGATACGCAGTATTTT
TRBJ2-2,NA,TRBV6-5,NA,CASSYQDTWGGELFF,TGTGCCAGCAGTTATCAGGACACCTGGGGCGGGGAGCTGTTTTTT
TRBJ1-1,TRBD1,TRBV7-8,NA,CASSPRTGWNTEAFF,TGTGCCAGCAGCCCACGGACAGGCTGGAACACTGAAGCTTTCTTT
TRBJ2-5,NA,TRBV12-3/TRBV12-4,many,CASSLEGGRETQYF,TGTGCCAGCAGTTTAGAGGGAGGTCGGGAGACCCAGTACTTC
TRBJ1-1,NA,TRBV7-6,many,CASSFSRVQNTEAFF,TGTGCCAGCAGCTTCTCGCGAGTCCAGAACACTGAAGCTTTCTTT
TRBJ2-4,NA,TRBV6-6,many,CASSYWVGPENIQYF,TGTGCCAGCAGTTATTGGGTCGGCCCGGAAAACATTCAGTACTTC
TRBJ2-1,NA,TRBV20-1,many,CSPGDNSYNEQFF,TGCAGTCCCGGGGACAACTCCTACAATGAGCAGTTCTTC